A single sample gave rise to the 15 T cell receptor beta chains below, sequenced in a study of blood T cell repertoires in COVID-19. Using immunoSEQ multiplex PCR, the repertoire was profiled, and TCRdb retains in-frame clones only, with some absent. The table has about 69,000 clones, roughly 80% seen once. The sample taken for sequencing was peripheral blood. The receptors originated from a man aged 45 to 65 with COVID-19, enrolled during active disease.

The chain joins TRBV5-1 to TRBJ2-3, with TRBD1 matching 9 bases. Germline assignment: CDR1 SGHRS and CDR2 YFSETQ. The CDR3 length is 14 residues. With V trimmed by 2 bases and J by 3 bases, 1 base remained unmatched. In DNA, the CDR3 is TGCGCCAGCAGCTTTGGGACAGGGACAGATACGCAGTATTTT. The encoded protein is CASSFGTGTDTQYF.

The J gene is TRBJ2-7, the V gene TRBV15; D is undetermined. This CDR3 contains 13 residues. Germline V gives CDR1 LNHNV, CDR2 YYDKDF (reference sequence). V lost 5 bases and J 7 bases, leaving 15 bases between the germline ends. DNA for the CDR3: TGTGCCACCAGCCTTGAGAGCCTGAGGGAGCAGTACTTC. Amino acid sequence: CATSLESLREQYF.

The CDR3 is CASSQGLAGSYEQYF. CDR3 in DNA: TGTGCCAGCAGCCAAGGTTTGGCTGGCTCCTACGAGCAGTACTTC. This chain uses TRBV4-2 with TRBJ2-7; D ambiguous. The CDR3 is made up of 15 amino acids. Germline V gives CDR1 LGHNA, CDR2 YNFKEQ. The V end lost 1 base, the J end lost 0 bases, and 10 bases lay between the germline ends.

This chain joins TRBV7-9 and TRBJ1-5; 9 nucleotides align to TRBD1. V shed 5 bases and J 2 bases; nucleotides not matched to a gene: 10. Germline CDR1 SEHNR, CDR2 FQNEAQ (reference sequence). CDR3 length: 17 residues. The CDR3 bases are TGTGCCAGCAGCCTTTGGGCGGACAGGGGAGGCAATCAGCCCCAGCATTTT. Amino acid sequence: CASSLWADRGGNQPQHF. Filled out from reference TRBV7-9 and TRBJ1-5, the complete variable domain reads DTGVSQNPRHKITKRGQNVTFRCDPISEHNRLYWYRQTLGQGPEFLTYFQNEAQLEKSRLLSDRFSAERPKGSFSTLEIQRTEQGDSAMYLCASSLWADRGGNQPQHFGDGTRLSIL.

This chain uses TRBV9 with TRBJ1-4; TRBD1 is a possible D gene (5 bases). With 4 bases removed from V and 0 bases from J, the gap between germline ends came to 13 bases. CDR1 is SGDLS, CDR2 YYNGEE, per germline. There are 16 residues in the CDR3. The CDR3 DNA follows: TGTGCCAGCAGCCCCGAGGGGACTTCAACTAATGAAAAACTGTTTTTT. The encoded protein is CASSPEGTSTNEKLFF. Together with reference TRBV9 and TRBJ1-4, the CDR3 gives the full variable domain: DSGVTQTPKHLITATGQRVTLRCSPRSGDLSVYWYQQSLDQGLQFLIQYYNGEERAKGNILERFSAQQFPDLHSELNLSSLELGDSALYFCASSPEGTSTNEKLFFGSGTQLSVL.

This chain links TRBV5-8 with TRBJ2-5; a possible D gene is TRBD1 (5 bases). Germline CDR1 and CDR2: SGHTS and YDEGEE. The V gene lost 1 base and the J gene lost 1 base, with 8 bases spanning the gap. This CDR3 is 14 amino acids long. The DNA of the CDR3 is TGTGCCAGCAGCTTGAGACAGTTCCAAGAGACCCAGTACTTC. Its protein product is CASSLRQFQETQYF.

This chain connects TRBV10-1 to TRBJ2-3, with D possibly being TRBD2 (6 bases). Germline V lookup: CDR1 WNHNN, CDR2 SYGVQD (reference sequence). The CDR3 sequence is 14 residues long. The V end lost 3 bases, the J end lost 1 base, and 8 bases lay between the germline ends. CDR3 bases: TGCGCCAGCAGTGATGAGCGGGGCACAGATACGCAGTATTTT. Protein product: CASSDERGTDTQYF.

The V gene is TRBV6-2 or TRBV6-3, the J gene TRBJ2-3; TRBD2 matches at 12 bases. The V segment lost 5 bases and the J segment 6 bases; nucleotides outside the gene matches: 3. In germline, CDR1 is MNHEY, CDR2 SVGEGT. This CDR3 comprises 14 residues. CDR3: CASSTSGGRDTQYF. CDR3 coding DNA: TGTGCCAGCAGTACTAGCGGGGGGCGGGATACGCAGTATTTT.

This clone was picked up one time. The rearrangement links TRBV4-1 to TRBJ2-7, with a weak D call TRBD1 (6 bases). Germline CDR1 reads MGHRA; CDR2 reads YSYEKL. Trimming took 1 base from V and 5 from J, leaving 15 bases between them. The CDR3 spans 15 residues. The CDR3 nucleotides are TGCGCCAGCAGCCAAGCAGGGGTATATTCACACGAGCAGTACTTC. Protein sequence: CASSQAGVYSHEQYF.

The chain uses TRBV4-1 and TRBJ2-3, with D hard to call. Germline CDR1 MGHRA, CDR2 YSYEKL. The V end was cut by 4 bases, the J end by 5 bases, with 13 bases between. The CDR3 runs 14 residues. In DNA, the CDR3 is TGCGCCAGCAGCCCGCAACAGCTTGGAGATACGCAGTATTTT. Translating gives CASSPQQLGDTQYF.

This rearrangement joins TRBV3-1 (or the pseudogene TRBV3-2) to TRBJ2-2, with D tentatively TRBD1 (6 bases). Germline V gene sequence: CDR1 LGHDT, CDR2 YNNKEL (reference sequence). Trimming removed 4 bases at V and 4 bases at J, with 10 bases between. There are 14 residues in the CDR3. The DNA of the CDR3 is TGTGCCAGCAGCCTCTCCAGGGGCACCGGGGAGCTGTTTTTT. Its translation: CASSLSRGTGELFF.

The genes are TRBV7-2 and TRBJ1-1; D possibly corresponds to TRBD1 (6 bases). Trimming cost V 7 bases and J 0 bases, with 18 bases left between them. Germline V gene sequence: CDR1 SGHTA, CDR2 FQGNSA. CDR3 length: 16 residues. The CDR3 nucleotides read TGTGCCAGCACCAATGGACAGAAAATTATGAACACTGAAGCTTTCTTT. Its translation: CASTNGQKIMNTEAFF.

The chain is built from TRBV10-1 and TRBJ2-3; TRBD1 might be the D (6 bases). The CDR3 spans 14 residues. Trimming stripped 3 bases from V and 2 bases from J, with 9 bases between. Germline CDR1 reads WNHNN; CDR2 reads SYGVQD (reference sequence). The CDR3 spells CASSERGYTDTQYF. The CDR3 DNA sequence: TGCGCCAGCAGTGAAAGGGGGTACACAGATACGCAGTATTTT.

The chain employs TRBV19 and TRBJ1-2, with 10 positions matching TRBD1. Trimming took 5 bases from V and 6 from J; bases not matched to a gene: 9. The CDR3 runs to 15 residues. The germline CDR1 and CDR2 sequences are LNHDA and SQIVND (reference sequence). The CDR3 DNA reads as TGTGCCAGTAGTCTCCCGGGACAGGGGTTCAATGGCTACACCTTC. It codes for CASSLPGQGFNGYTF.

V and J are TRBV19 and TRBJ1-5; no clear D gene. The ends were cut back, 3 bases at V and 3 bases at J, with 6 bases in the middle. CDR3 length: 13 residues. Germline CDR1 LNHDA, CDR2 SQIVND (reference sequence). This CDR3 reads CASSMQVNQPQHF. CDR3 DNA: TGTGCCAGTAGTATGCAGGTCAATCAGCCCCAGCATTTT. The full variable domain, with the rest looked up from reference TRBV19 and TRBJ1-5, is DGGITQSPKYLFRKEGQNVTLSCEQNLNHDAMYWYRQDPGQGLRLIYYSQIVNDFQKGDIAEGYSVSREKKESFPLTVTSAQKNPTAFYLCASSMQVNQPQHFGDGTRLSIL.